This TCR beta chain appears in the sequencing data of a study of T cell repertoires in cytomegalovirus infection. Overall study: Epitope selection comprised recently identified HLA-C-restricted CMV epitopes and well-studied HLA-B-restricted CMV epitopes. Public TCR beta signature analysis indicated the presence of both CMV infection and matching HLA type. Findings and limits, study-wide: The study identified carriers of CMV plus the relevant HLA from cumulative public TCR beta family frequency. Clonotype analysis showed dominance of the ex vivo response by HLA-C-restricted CMV-specific TCR beta clonotypes.

Each CDR3 protein is one row after TCRdb ran MiXCR on the reads. The table has 700,000 to 850,000 distinct CDR3 sequences, about 31% seen once; the top ten hold roughly an eighth. The CDR3 contains 16 residues. CDR1 MNHEY and CDR2 SVGEGT come from the germline V gene. Between the trimmed V and J ends, which lost 5 bases and 2 bases, there was a span of 16 bases. A word on this clonotype: Its specificity is unknown.

The sequence came from a human donor in good health (CMV status not recorded). Some clones in this sample may be carry-over from other donors' samples. This sequence joins TRBV6-2 or TRBV6-3 and TRBJ1-5; D is ambiguous. This sample comprised cultured CD8+ T cells from PBMCs, obtained from culture after CMV antigen stimulation. The CDR3 nucleotides are TGTGCCAGCAGTCCCCCGGAGCGTCTTGGCAATCAGCCCCAGCATTTT. Its translation: CASSPPERLGNQPQHF.